This T cell receptor beta chain was recorded in a study of blood T cells in healthy people across ages. Caucasian, healthy and from Russia, the donors were aged between roughly 6 and 95. In each sample, at least 7 million PBMCs were isolated. Study findings and constraints: Long-lived and aged donors differed, with more naive CD4+ cells and higher diversity in the long-lived.

Of note for this clonotype: Antigen: not known.

The CDR3 length is 14 residues. The germline V and J ends were trimmed by 6 bases and 1 base, with 12 bases remaining between them. From germline, CDR1 is MNHEY and CDR2 SMNVEV (reference sequence). Sample-barcoded 5' priming and a J-beta primer mix drove a second PCR of roughly 7 to 11 cycles. A template-switch adaptor containing 12 random nucleotides labeled each cDNA molecule. TCRdb passed the 5' RACE reads through MiXCR, listing each CDR3 protein once. This repertoire shows some 710,000 distinct CDR3 sequences, over 20% found once; its top ten account for around 22%. V is TRBV27 and J is TRBJ1-2; D is undetermined. This sequence was found in a man between 65 and 79 years old in good health. Material for sequencing was blood. CDR3 in DNA: TGTGCCAGCAGGCTAGGACCGGATAACTATGGCTACACCTTC. Its translation: CASRLGPDNYGYTF.